Listed here are 18 T cell receptor beta chains from one sample, sequenced in a study of CD8 T cells in ankylosing spondylitis. Study results and caveats: In ankylosing spondylitis blood, a motif of several highly homologous TCR beta variants appeared characteristic.

TCRdb redid the calling of the 5' RACE reads with MiXCR, one entry per CDR3 protein. Among about 220,000 distinct CDR3 sequences listed, 6% to 8.5% were seen once. Which antigens these TCRs recognize remains unknown. Sequencing input: blood, either unsorted or a sorted T cell fraction (not recorded which). The origin of the receptors is a male donor with ankylosing spondylitis.

This clonotype was seen ten or more times. The chain is built from TRBV20-1 and TRBJ2-7; D perhaps matches TRBD1 (5 bases). The CDR3 contains 14 residues. Trimming removed 1 base at V and 2 bases at J, with 12 bases between. Germline CDR1 DFQATT, CDR2 SNEGSKA (reference sequence). The chain's CDR3 is CSARGYRITYEQYF. The DNA of the CDR3 is TGCAGTGCTAGAGGTTACAGGATCACCTACGAGCAGTACTTC.

This clonotype was counted many times. The chain uses TRBV20-1 and TRBJ2-1; D call uncertain. Trimming removed 6 bases from V and 10 bases from J, with 13 bases in between. CDR1 and CDR2 from the germline V gene are DFQATT and SNEGSKA (reference sequence). This CDR3 spans 11 amino acids. As DNA, the CDR3 is TGCAGTGCAAAACCCCGTTTGGAGCAGTTCTTC. Translation: CSAKPRLEQFF.

This clonotype was seen a few times. In DNA form, the CDR3 reads TGTGCCAGTAGTACCGGACGGGGTCCAGATACGCAGTATTTT. It translates to CASSTGRGPDTQYF. This chain connects TRBV19 to TRBJ2-3, with a possible D match to TRBD2 (5 bases). V lost 4 bases, J lost 4 bases, and 12 bases lay in between. CDR3 size: 14 residues. Per germline, CDR1 LNHDA and CDR2 SQIVND (reference sequence).

This clonotype was seen at least ten times. The V and J genes are TRBV29-1 and TRBJ1-2; D unresolved. V lost 4 bases, J lost 0 bases, and 9 bases lay in between. The CDR3 loop spans 13 amino acids. CDR1 is SQVTM, CDR2 ANQGSEA, per germline. The CDR3 DNA follows: TGCAGCGTTGGTCCGAGAGCTAACTATGGCTACACCTTC. Amino acid sequence: CSVGPRANYGYTF.

The J gene is TRBJ2-5, the V gene TRBV10-3; D remains ambiguous. CDR1 is ENHRY, CDR2 SYGVKD, per germline. V shed 3 bases and J shed 4 bases, with 21 bases lying between them. The CDR3 extends over 17 amino acids. DNA of the CDR3: TGTGCCATCAGTGACTCTTTCCGGGCCCTACCAGGAGAGACCCAGTACTTC. Amino acid sequence: CAISDSFRALPGETQYF.

This clonotype was counted ten times or more. This chain connects TRBV5-1 to TRBJ2-1; TRBD1 aligns across 10 bases. The CDR3 consists of 16 residues. Trimming removed 3 bases from V and 0 bases from J; junction bases left unmatched: 3. The germline CDR1 and CDR2 sequences are SGHRS and YFSETQ. The CDR3 DNA reads as TGCGCCAGCAGCTCGTGGACAGGGGGCTCCTACAATGAGCAGTTCTTC. It encodes CASSSWTGGSYNEQFF.

This clonotype was recorded a few times. The J gene is TRBJ2-6, the V gene TRBV4-3; 8 bases match TRBD1. CDR1 LGHNA and CDR2 YSLEER come from the germline V gene. CDR3 length: 19 residues. Germline trimming cut 0 bases from V and 3 bases from J; bases unmatched to any gene: 10. CDR3 DNA: TGCGCCAGCAGCCAAGATAGCGCAGGACAGGGTAATGGGGCCAACGTCCTGACTTTC. Its translation is CASSQDSAGQGNGANVLTF.

This clonotype was counted at least ten times. The chain links TRBV4-3 to TRBJ2-7; D might be TRBD2 (5 bases). The CDR3 is made up of 14 amino acids. V gave up 4 bases and J gave up 0 bases, with 10 bases separating them. CDR1 is LGHNA, CDR2 YSLEER, per germline. The chain's CDR3 is CASSRTESSYEQYF. As DNA, the CDR3 is TGCGCCAGCAGCCGGACTGAAAGCTCCTACGAGCAGTACTTC.

The sample holds many counts of this clonotype. The V call is TRBV24-1, the J call TRBJ2-3; D ambiguous. Germline V gene sequence: CDR1 KGHDR, CDR2 SFDVKD. V lost 0 bases and J 6 bases, leaving 9 bases between the germline ends. CDR3 length: 14 amino acids. CDR3 residues: CATSDLAAGDTQYF. CDR3 DNA sequence: TGTGCCACCAGTGATTTGGCGGCTGGGGATACGCAGTATTTT.

The sample holds a few counts of this clonotype. The gene calls are TRBV7-9 and TRBJ2-5; the D is unclear. Trimming removed 1 base at V and 1 base at J, with 7 bases between. This CDR3 is 14 amino acids long. CDR1 is SEHNR and CDR2 is FQNEAQ in the germline V gene (reference sequence). The CDR3 is CASSLVTLQETQYF. As DNA, the CDR3 is TGTGCCAGCAGCTTAGTGACTCTCCAAGAGACCCAGTACTTC.

This clonotype was seen at least ten times. The genes are TRBV6-1 and TRBJ2-1; 9 positions agree with TRBD1. This CDR3 has 15 residues. Germline CDR1 MNHNS, CDR2 SASEGT. Trimming removed 7 bases from V and 3 bases from J; junction bases left unmatched: 7. The DNA for the CDR3 is TGTGCCAGCACCCTGGGACAGGGTTACTACAATGAGCAGTTCTTC. Encoded protein: CASTLGQGYYNEQFF.

The chain couples TRBV30 to TRBJ1-1; 7 bases are a match to TRBD1. The CDR3 contains 16 residues. The junction had 9 bases not matched to a gene; V was cut back by 2 bases and J by 0 bases. Per the germline V gene, CDR1 is GTSNPN and CDR2 is SVGIG (reference sequence). Written as DNA, the CDR3 is TGTGCCTGGAGTAGGGACAGTGTTATAATGAACACTGAAGCTTTCTTT. It yields the protein CAWSRDSVIMNTEAFF.

This clonotype appeared many times. This chain connects TRBV7-9 to TRBJ2-7, with D perhaps given as TRBD1 or TRBD2 (5 bases each). The CDR3 totals 14 residues. With 0 bases removed from V and 3 bases from J, the gap between germline ends came to 9 bases. From germline, CDR1 is SEHNR and CDR2 FQNEAQ (reference sequence). CDR3 bases: TGTGCCAGCAGCTTAGCGGGACCCGACTACGAGCAGTACTTC. This translates into CASSLAGPDYEQYF.

The table lists this clonotype with many counts. The chain uses TRBV2 and TRBJ2-2; 9 bases are a match to TRBD2. The germline V gene encodes CDR1 SNHLY and CDR2 FYNNEI. This CDR3 contains 15 residues. Losses at the gene ends were 4 bases for V and 3 bases for J; bases not matched to a gene: 3. The CDR3 here is CASSATSGHTGELFF. The CDR3 nucleotides read TGTGCCAGCAGTGCGACTAGCGGACACACCGGGGAGCTGTTTTTT.

This clonotype showed up many times. The V and J genes are TRBV21-1 and TRBJ2-1; the table's D call TRBD1 went unverified against the DNA. TRBV21-1 is a recognized pseudogene. CDR3 length equals 14 residues. CDR3 bases: TGTGCCAGCAGCCCCGAAACAGGGTTCAATGAGCAGTTCTTC. Its translation: CASSPETGFNEQFF.

In this sample, this clonotype turned up many times. The junction does not match germline at one end; this may be a read error. The genes are TRBV6-2 or TRBV6-3 and TRBJ2-1; TRBD1 matches at 8 bases. This CDR3 comprises 13 residues. Germline V gene lookup returns CDR1 MNHEY and CDR2 SVGEGT. The CDR3 protein is CAGRQGANNEQFF. As DNA, the CDR3 is TGTGCCGGCAGGCAGGGGGCCAACAATGAGCAGTTCTTC.

The chain carries TRBV20-1 and TRBJ2-3; 7 nucleotides line up with TRBD2. CDR1 is DFQATT and CDR2 is SNEGSKA in the germline V gene (reference sequence). The CDR3 runs to 17 residues. The CDR3 sequence: CCARDWFSGNGIDTQYF. CDR3 sequence (DNA): TGCTGCGCTAGAGATTGGTTCAGCGGGAACGGGATAGATACGCAGTATTTT.

This clonotype came up many times. This chain links TRBV15 with TRBJ2-5; a weak D match, TRBD2 (5 bases). CDR3 length: 12 amino acids. The germline V gene has CDR1 LNHNV and CDR2 YYDKDF (reference sequence). Trimming pared 5 bases from V and 5 bases from J, leaving 9 bases between. This chain's CDR3 is CATSREGETQYF. CDR3 DNA: TGTGCCACCAGCCGGGAAGGGGAGACCCAGTACTTC. Variable domain in full (rest from reference TRBV15 and TRBJ2-5): DAMVIQNPRYQVTQFGKPVTLSCSQTLNHNVMYWYQQKSSQAPKLLFHYYDKDFNNEADTPDNFQSRRPNTSFCFLDIRSPGLGDTAMYLCATSREGETQYFGPGTRLLVL.